These T cell receptor beta chains were read from a single sample in a study of blood T cell repertoires in COVID-19. Clones were sequenced by immunoSEQ multiplex PCR, and TCRdb holds only the in-frame ones, with some missing. The sample has roughly 260,000 clones; approximately 91% are singletons. The sequenced sample was PBMCs or T cells enriched from blood (not recorded which). These receptors came from a human donor in a cohort exposed to, infected with or recovered from COVID-19 (not recorded which). The donor label of this sample is uncertain. The CDR3 runs from the conserved cysteine through the conserved F or W. D genes are given only for firm matches. Clone size is stated in some rows and not others, as once, few, many or a class when expanded.

d_call: TRBD2
clone_size: -
j_call: TRBJ2-1
v_call: TRBV12-5
cdr3_length: 14
cdr3_aa: CASGSQTSRYEQFF
cdr3_nt: TGTGCTAGTGGTTCCCAGACTAGCAGGTATGAGCAGTTCTTC

d_call: -
clone_size: -
j_call: TRBJ2-1
v_call: TRBV7-9
cdr3_length: 15
cdr3_aa: CASSLTGSSYNEQFF
cdr3_nt: TGTGCCAGCAGCTTAACCGGGAGCTCCTACAATGAGCAGTTCTTC

d_call: TRBD2
clone_size: -
j_call: TRBJ2-3
v_call: TRBV9
cdr3_length: 17
cdr3_aa: CASSLAPTGGATDTQYF
cdr3_nt: TGTGCCAGCAGCCTAGCACCTACCGGGGGGGCGACAGATACGCAGTATTTT

d_call: -
clone_size: -
j_call: TRBJ2-4
v_call: TRBV6-1
cdr3_length: 17
cdr3_aa: CASSEAVGSGGKNIQYF
cdr3_nt: TGTGCCAGCAGTGAAGCGGTGGGCAGTGGGGGGAAAAACATTCAGTACTTC

d_call: TRBD1
clone_size: -
j_call: TRBJ2-7
v_call: TRBV23-1
cdr3_length: 16
cdr3_aa: CASSQSKGTAGYEQYF
cdr3_nt: TGCGCCAGCAGTCAATCTAAAGGGACAGCCGGCTACGAGCAGTACTTC

d_call: -
clone_size: -
j_call: TRBJ2-2
v_call: TRBV10-3
cdr3_length: 15
cdr3_aa: CAISESLQDTGELFF
cdr3_nt: TGTGCCATCAGTGAGTCGCTTCAGGACACCGGGGAGCTGTTTTTT

d_call: -
clone_size: -
j_call: TRBJ1-4
v_call: TRBV2
cdr3_length: 15
cdr3_aa: CASSLRGSSNEKLFF
cdr3_nt: TGTGCCAGCAGCCTCAGGGGTTCCTCTAATGAAAAACTGTTTTTT

d_call: -
clone_size: -
j_call: TRBJ1-2
v_call: TRBV6-5
cdr3_length: 13
cdr3_aa: CASESSVGGGYTF
cdr3_nt: TGTGCCAGTGAAAGCTCGGTGGGGGGTGGCTACACCTTC

d_call: -
clone_size: -
j_call: TRBJ1-1
v_call: TRBV19
cdr3_length: 14
cdr3_aa: CASREGERGTEAFF
cdr3_nt: TGTGCCAGTAGGGAAGGGGAACGAGGCACTGAAGCTTTCTTT

d_call: TRBD1
clone_size: -
j_call: TRBJ1-1
v_call: TRBV14
cdr3_length: 16
cdr3_aa: CASSHVLGQPSTEAFF
cdr3_nt: TGTGCCAGCAGCCACGTCCTGGGACAGCCGAGCACTGAAGCTTTCTTT

d_call: TRBD2
clone_size: -
j_call: TRBJ2-1
v_call: TRBV9
cdr3_length: 18
cdr3_aa: CASSEGLAGGPTYNEQFF
cdr3_nt: TGTGCCAGCAGCGAAGGACTAGCGGGGGGGCCGACCTACAATGAGCAGTTCTTC

d_call: TRBD2
clone_size: -
j_call: TRBJ2-7
v_call: TRBV27
cdr3_length: 17
cdr3_aa: CASSHKLQRGITHEQYF
cdr3_nt: TGTGCCAGCAGTCATAAACTCCAGCGGGGGATAACCCACGAGCAGTACTTC

d_call: -
clone_size: -
j_call: TRBJ1-6
v_call: TRBV9
cdr3_length: 14
cdr3_aa: CASSVALANSPLHF
cdr3_nt: TGTGCCAGCAGCGTAGCGCTAGCGAATTCACCCCTCCACTTT

d_call: TRBD1
clone_size: -
j_call: TRBJ2-5
v_call: TRBV7-2
cdr3_length: 17
cdr3_aa: CASSLAPDRGLRGAQYF
cdr3_nt: TGTGCCAGCAGCTTAGCGCCGGACAGGGGCCTCCGAGGGGCCCAGTACTTC

d_call: -
clone_size: -
j_call: TRBJ1-3
v_call: TRBV11-2
cdr3_length: 20
cdr3_aa: CASSLEDGGGDRISGNTIYF
cdr3_nt: TGTGCCAGCAGCTTAGAGGACGGGGGAGGGGACCGAATCTCTGGAAACACCATATATTTT

d_call: TRBD2
clone_size: -
j_call: TRBJ2-7
v_call: TRBV30
cdr3_length: 15
cdr3_aa: CAWSVFGTSGGEQYF
cdr3_nt: TGTGCCTGGAGTGTGTTCGGGACTAGCGGGGGAGAGCAGTACTTC

d_call: -
clone_size: -
j_call: TRBJ1-1
v_call: TRBV29-1
cdr3_length: 13
cdr3_aa: CSVGQGLRTEAFF
cdr3_nt: TGCAGCGTTGGTCAGGGGCTTAGAACTGAAGCTTTCTTT

d_call: TRBD2
clone_size: -
j_call: TRBJ2-5
v_call: TRBV11-2
cdr3_length: 14
cdr3_aa: CASSSLAGGETQYF
cdr3_nt: TGTGCCAGCAGCTCCCTAGCGGGGGGGGAGACCCAGTACTTC

d_call: TRBD2
clone_size: -
j_call: TRBJ2-1
v_call: TRBV18
cdr3_length: 14
cdr3_aa: CASSKSGGYNEQFF
cdr3_nt: TGTGCCAGCTCAAAGAGCGGGGGTTACAATGAGCAGTTCTTC

d_call: TRBD1
clone_size: -
j_call: TRBJ1-2
v_call: TRBV4-1
cdr3_length: 15
cdr3_aa: CASSQEDRASYGYTF
cdr3_nt: TGCGCCAGCAGCCAAGAGGACAGGGCATCCTATGGCTACACCTTC

d_call: TRBD1
clone_size: -
j_call: TRBJ2-2
v_call: TRBV12-5
cdr3_length: 16
cdr3_aa: CASGRGQGPNTGELFF
cdr3_nt: TGTGCTAGTGGTCGGGGACAGGGGCCGAACACCGGGGAGCTGTTTTTT

d_call: TRBD1
clone_size: -
j_call: TRBJ1-1
v_call: TRBV2
cdr3_length: 13
cdr3_aa: CASRHTGVPEAFF
cdr3_nt: TGTGCCAGCAGGCATACAGGGGTTCCTGAAGCTTTCTTT

d_call: -
clone_size: -
j_call: TRBJ1-1
v_call: TRBV10-3
cdr3_length: 14
cdr3_aa: CAISLQPMNTEAFF
cdr3_nt: TGTGCCATCAGTTTACAGCCGATGAACACTGAAGCTTTCTTT

d_call: TRBD2
clone_size: -
j_call: TRBJ2-2
v_call: TRBV7-6
cdr3_length: 17
cdr3_aa: CASSLDQSGGALGELFF
cdr3_nt: TGTGCCAGCAGCTTAGACCAAAGCGGGGGGGCCCTCGGGGAGCTGTTTTTT

d_call: -
clone_size: -
j_call: TRBJ1-2
v_call: TRBV5-4
cdr3_length: 16
cdr3_aa: CASSLAMAEDSYGYTF
cdr3_nt: TGTGCCAGCAGCTTGGCCATGGCAGAGGACTCCTATGGCTACACCTTC

d_call: TRBD1
clone_size: -
j_call: TRBJ1-5
v_call: TRBV10-2
cdr3_length: 13
cdr3_aa: CASSAGTGGTQHF
cdr3_nt: TGCGCCAGCAGCGCCGGGACAGGGGGGACCCAGCATTTT

d_call: TRBD1
clone_size: once
j_call: TRBJ1-6
v_call: TRBV30
cdr3_length: 17
cdr3_aa: CAWISGTGHRVNSPLHF
cdr3_nt: TGTGCCTGGATCTCCGGGACAGGGCATCGGGTTAATTCACCCCTCCACTTT

d_call: TRBD1
clone_size: -
j_call: TRBJ1-1
v_call: TRBV18
cdr3_length: 16
cdr3_aa: CASSPRRAGGLAEAFF
cdr3_nt: TGTGCCAGCTCACCAAGACGGGCAGGGGGATTAGCTGAAGCTTTCTTT

d_call: -
clone_size: -
j_call: TRBJ1-1
v_call: TRBV11-3
cdr3_length: 12
cdr3_aa: CASSLGAGKAFF
cdr3_nt: TGTGCCAGCAGCTTAGGGGCAGGGAAAGCTTTCTTT

d_call: -
clone_size: -
j_call: TRBJ1-2
v_call: TRBV9
cdr3_length: 12
cdr3_aa: CASSVGGYGYTF
cdr3_nt: TGTGCCAGCAGCGTAGGAGGCTATGGCTACACCTTC

d_call: -
clone_size: -
j_call: TRBJ2-7
v_call: TRBV27
cdr3_length: 15
cdr3_aa: CASSFLRGGSYEQYF
cdr3_nt: TGTGCCAGCAGTTTTTTAAGAGGGGGATCCTACGAGCAGTACTTC

d_call: -
clone_size: -
j_call: TRBJ1-2
v_call: TRBV29-1
cdr3_length: 11
cdr3_aa: CSVGSEEGYTF
cdr3_nt: TGCAGCGTTGGGAGCGAGGAGGGCTACACCTTC

d_call: -
clone_size: -
j_call: TRBJ2-3
v_call: TRBV27
cdr3_length: 15
cdr3_aa: CASSLQGMMTDTQYF
cdr3_nt: TGTGCCAGCAGCCTCCAGGGGATGATGACAGATACGCAGTATTTT

d_call: TRBD2
clone_size: once
j_call: TRBJ2-7
v_call: TRBV5-4
cdr3_length: 16
cdr3_aa: CASSHGLAGESYEQYF
cdr3_nt: TGTGCCAGCAGCCACGGACTAGCGGGGGAGTCCTACGAGCAGTACTTC

d_call: TRBD1
clone_size: -
j_call: TRBJ1-1
v_call: TRBV6-4
cdr3_length: 13
cdr3_aa: CASNDREGTEAFF
cdr3_nt: TGTGCCAGCAATGACAGGGAGGGGACTGAAGCTTTCTTT

d_call: -
clone_size: -
j_call: TRBJ2-7
v_call: TRBV7-2
cdr3_length: 13
cdr3_aa: CASSLIWGDEQYF
cdr3_nt: TGTGCCAGCAGCTTAATTTGGGGAGACGAGCAGTACTTC

d_call: -
clone_size: -
j_call: TRBJ1-6
v_call: TRBV7-2
cdr3_length: 15
cdr3_aa: CASSTREPGNSPLHF
cdr3_nt: TGTGCCAGCAGCACCAGGGAACCGGGTAATTCACCCCTCCACTTT

d_call: TRBD1
clone_size: once
j_call: TRBJ1-5
v_call: TRBV5-1
cdr3_length: 17
cdr3_aa: CASSLSGLGTGDQPQHF
cdr3_nt: TGCGCCAGCAGCTTGAGCGGCTTGGGAACAGGGGATCAGCCCCAGCATTTT

d_call: -
clone_size: -
j_call: TRBJ2-5
v_call: TRBV18
cdr3_length: 14
cdr3_aa: CASSPSWGGETQYF
cdr3_nt: TGTGCCAGCTCACCGAGTTGGGGCGGCGAGACCCAGTACTTC

d_call: -
clone_size: -
j_call: TRBJ2-4
v_call: TRBV6-4
cdr3_length: 17
cdr3_aa: CASSDDSLARAKNIQYF
cdr3_nt: TGTGCCAGCAGTGACGACTCGCTAGCGAGAGCCAAAAACATTCAGTACTTC

d_call: -
clone_size: -
j_call: TRBJ1-2
v_call: TRBV6-5
cdr3_length: 13
cdr3_aa: CASWGGYDDGYTF
cdr3_nt: TGTGCCAGTTGGGGGGGGTATGACGATGGCTACACCTTC

d_call: -
clone_size: -
j_call: TRBJ1-5
v_call: TRBV6-2/TRBV6-3
cdr3_length: 13
cdr3_aa: CASSSRGNQPQHF
cdr3_nt: TGTGCCAGCAGTTCTCGGGGTAATCAGCCCCAGCATTTT

d_call: -
clone_size: -
j_call: TRBJ2-7
v_call: TRBV4-1
cdr3_length: 13
cdr3_aa: CASSQVLSYEQYF
cdr3_nt: TGCGCCAGCAGCCAGGTTCTATCCTACGAGCAGTACTTC

d_call: TRBD2
clone_size: -
j_call: TRBJ2-3
v_call: TRBV4-3
cdr3_length: 20
cdr3_aa: CASSQEHSAGVRRGTDTQYF
cdr3_nt: TGCGCCAGCAGCCAAGAACATTCAGCGGGGGTACGGCGGGGCACAGATACGCAGTATTTT